A selection of T cell receptor beta chains follows, all from one sample in a study of shared clonotypes between healthy human individuals. Assay used: immunoSEQ multiplex PCR; TCRdb lists only in-frame clones, some missing. The sample lists hundreds of thousands of clones, roughly 95% occurring once. The sequenced sample consisted of naive CD8+ T cells sorted from blood. The receptor set was obtained from a woman in her 30s in good health. CDR3s include the opening cysteine and the closing phenylalanine or tryptophan. Fields, in order: D gene, V gene, J gene, clone size, CDR3 DNA, CDR3 protein. The D gene is left open where the match is weak. A row's size may be missing; if present it is once, few, many or a size class.

-,TRBV21-1,TRBJ2-7,-,TGTGCCAGCAACGAGCAGTACTTC,CASNEQYF
TRBD1,TRBV28,TRBJ2-6,-,TGTGCCAGCAGGGACAGGCTGGGGGCTGGGGCCAACGTCCTGACTTTC,CASRDRLGAGANVLTF
-,TRBV29-1,TRBJ1-1,-,TGCAGCGATCGCAGCGGCACTGAAGCTTTCTTT,CSDRSGTEAFF
TRBD1,TRBV6-1,TRBJ2-7,once,TGTGCCAGCACCCAGGGACAGGGACTTTCCTACGAGCAGTACTTC,CASTQGQGLSYEQYF
TRBD2,TRBV7-9,TRBJ2-3,-,TGTGCCAGCAGCCCCGGACTAGCCACGCAGTATTTT,CASSPGLATQYF
-,TRBV27,TRBJ2-3,once,TGTGCCAGCTCCCTTGACCGGAATACGCAGTATTTT,CASSLDRNTQYF
TRBD2,TRBV28,TRBJ2-2,-,TGTGCCAGCAGTCCCGGGACTAGCGGGACTCGGAGCGGGTTTTTT,CASSPGTSGTRSGFF
-,TRBV5-6,TRBJ2-3,-,TGTGCCAGCAGCTTGGCCGGACGGACAGATACGCAGTATTTT,CASSLAGRTDTQYF
-,TRBV27,TRBJ2-7,-,TGTGCCAGCAGTTTATGGTCGGGACTGTCCTACGAGCAGTACTTC,CASSLWSGLSYEQYF
-,TRBV28,TRBJ1-2,-,TGTGCCAGCAGTGGAGGGTTCTATGGCTACACCTTC,CASSGGFYGYTF
-,TRBV5-6,TRBJ2-5,-,TGTGCCAGCAGCTTGGTGGCAGGGGCTGGGGAGACCCAGTACTTC,CASSLVAGAGETQYF
-,TRBV28,TRBJ1-5,-,TGTGCCAGCAGTTTTTTTCAGGGTAATCAGCCCCAGCATTTT,CASSFFQGNQPQHF
-,TRBV25-1,TRBJ2-1,-,TGTGCCAGCAGTGGACAGGAATGGAATGAGCAGTTCTTC,CASSGQEWNEQFF